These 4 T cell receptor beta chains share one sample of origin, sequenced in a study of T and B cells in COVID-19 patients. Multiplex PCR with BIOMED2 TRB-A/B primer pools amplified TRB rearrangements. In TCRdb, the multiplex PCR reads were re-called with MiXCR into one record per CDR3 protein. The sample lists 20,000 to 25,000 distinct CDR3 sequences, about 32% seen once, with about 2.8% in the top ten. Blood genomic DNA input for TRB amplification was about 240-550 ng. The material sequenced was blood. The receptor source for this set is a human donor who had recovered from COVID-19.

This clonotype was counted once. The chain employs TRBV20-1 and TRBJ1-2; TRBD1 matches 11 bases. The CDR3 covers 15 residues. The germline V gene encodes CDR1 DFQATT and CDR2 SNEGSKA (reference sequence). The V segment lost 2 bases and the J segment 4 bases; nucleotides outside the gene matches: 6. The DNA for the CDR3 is TGCAGTGCTAGACTATCCGGGACAGGGGGCTATGGCTACACCTTC. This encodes CSARLSGTGGYGYTF.

The CDR3 spells CATSRDRGTGGYEQFF. Here the CDR3 DNA reads TGTGCCACCAGCAGAGATCGCGGGACAGGGGGCTACGAGCAGTTCTTC. This chain connects TRBV15 to TRBJ2-1, with 12 bases matching TRBD1. Trimming took 0 bases from V and 10 from J; bases not matched to a gene: 7. CDR3 length: 16 residues. The germline V gene encodes CDR1 LNHNV and CDR2 YYDKDF (reference sequence).

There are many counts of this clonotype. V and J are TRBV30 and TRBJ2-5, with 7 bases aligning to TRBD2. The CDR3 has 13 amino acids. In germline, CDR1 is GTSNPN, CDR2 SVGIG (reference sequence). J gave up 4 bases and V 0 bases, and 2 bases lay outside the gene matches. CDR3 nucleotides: TGTGCCTGGAGTGTGGGCGGGAGAGAGACCCAGTACTTC. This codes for CAWSVGGRETQYF.

The CDR3 nucleotides are TGCAGTGCTAGAGATCTGAGCGGGACCCTATCCTACGAGCAGTACTTC. Amino acid sequence: CSARDLSGTLSYEQYF. The chain employs TRBV20-1 and TRBJ2-7; 7 nucleotides line up with TRBD2. This CDR3 is 16 amino acids long. Germline CDR1 reads DFQATT; CDR2 reads SNEGSKA (reference sequence). The trim removed 0 bases at V and 1 base at J, leaving 9 bases unmatched.